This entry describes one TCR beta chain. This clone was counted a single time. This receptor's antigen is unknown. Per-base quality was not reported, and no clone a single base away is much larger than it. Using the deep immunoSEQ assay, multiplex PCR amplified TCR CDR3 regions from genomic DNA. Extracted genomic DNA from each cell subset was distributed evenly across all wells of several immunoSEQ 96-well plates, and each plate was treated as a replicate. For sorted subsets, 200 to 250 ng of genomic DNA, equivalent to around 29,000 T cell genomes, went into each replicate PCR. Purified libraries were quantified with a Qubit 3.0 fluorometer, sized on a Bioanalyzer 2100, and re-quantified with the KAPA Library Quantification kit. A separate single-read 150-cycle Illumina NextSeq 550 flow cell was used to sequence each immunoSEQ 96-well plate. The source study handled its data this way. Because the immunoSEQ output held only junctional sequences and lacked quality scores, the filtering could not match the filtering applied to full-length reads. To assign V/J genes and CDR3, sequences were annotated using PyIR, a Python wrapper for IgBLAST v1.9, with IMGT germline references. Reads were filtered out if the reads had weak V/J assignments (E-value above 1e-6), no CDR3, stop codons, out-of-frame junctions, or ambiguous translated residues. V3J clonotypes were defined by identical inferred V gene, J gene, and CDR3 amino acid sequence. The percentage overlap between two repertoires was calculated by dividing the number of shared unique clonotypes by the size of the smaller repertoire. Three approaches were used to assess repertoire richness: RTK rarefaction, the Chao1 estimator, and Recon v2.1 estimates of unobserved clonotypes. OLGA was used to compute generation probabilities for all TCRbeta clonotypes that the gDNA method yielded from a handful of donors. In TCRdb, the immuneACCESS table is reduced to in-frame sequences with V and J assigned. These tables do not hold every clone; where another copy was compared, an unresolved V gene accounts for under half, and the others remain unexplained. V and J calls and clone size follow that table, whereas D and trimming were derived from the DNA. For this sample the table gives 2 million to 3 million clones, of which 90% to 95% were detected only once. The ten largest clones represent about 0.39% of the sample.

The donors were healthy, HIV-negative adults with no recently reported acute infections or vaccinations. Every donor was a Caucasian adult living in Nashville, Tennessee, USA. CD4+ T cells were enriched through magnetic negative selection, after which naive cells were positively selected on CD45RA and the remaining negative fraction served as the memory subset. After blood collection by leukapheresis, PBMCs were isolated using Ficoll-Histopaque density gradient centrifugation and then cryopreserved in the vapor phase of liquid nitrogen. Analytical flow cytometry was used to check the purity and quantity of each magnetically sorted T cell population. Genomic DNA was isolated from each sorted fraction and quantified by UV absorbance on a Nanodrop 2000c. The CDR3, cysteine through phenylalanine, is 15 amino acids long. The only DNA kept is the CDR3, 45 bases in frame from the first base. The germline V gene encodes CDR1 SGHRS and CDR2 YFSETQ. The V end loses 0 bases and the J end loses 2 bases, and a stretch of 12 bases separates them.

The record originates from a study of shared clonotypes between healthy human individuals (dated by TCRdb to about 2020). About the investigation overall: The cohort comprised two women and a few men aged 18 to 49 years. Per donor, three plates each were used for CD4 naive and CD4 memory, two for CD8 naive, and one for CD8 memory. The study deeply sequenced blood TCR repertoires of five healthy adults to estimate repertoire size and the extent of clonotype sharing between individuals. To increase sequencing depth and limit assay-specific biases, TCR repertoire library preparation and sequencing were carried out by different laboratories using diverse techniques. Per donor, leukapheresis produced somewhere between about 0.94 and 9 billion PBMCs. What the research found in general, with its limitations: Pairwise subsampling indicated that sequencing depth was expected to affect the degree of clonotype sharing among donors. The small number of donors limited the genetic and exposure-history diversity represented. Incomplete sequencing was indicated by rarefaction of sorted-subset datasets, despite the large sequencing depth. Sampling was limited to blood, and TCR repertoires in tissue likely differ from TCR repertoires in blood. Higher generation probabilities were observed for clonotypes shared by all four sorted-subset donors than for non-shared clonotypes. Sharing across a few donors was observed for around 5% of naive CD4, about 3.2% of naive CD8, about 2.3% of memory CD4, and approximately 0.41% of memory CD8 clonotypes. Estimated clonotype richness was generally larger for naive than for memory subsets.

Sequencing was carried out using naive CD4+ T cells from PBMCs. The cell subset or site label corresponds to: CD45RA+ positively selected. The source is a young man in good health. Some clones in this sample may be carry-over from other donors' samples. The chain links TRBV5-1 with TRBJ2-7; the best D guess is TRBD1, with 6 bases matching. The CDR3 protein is CASSLGQALAYEQYF. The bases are TGCGCCAGCAGCTTGGGACAGGCGCTGGCCTACGAGCAGTACTTC.